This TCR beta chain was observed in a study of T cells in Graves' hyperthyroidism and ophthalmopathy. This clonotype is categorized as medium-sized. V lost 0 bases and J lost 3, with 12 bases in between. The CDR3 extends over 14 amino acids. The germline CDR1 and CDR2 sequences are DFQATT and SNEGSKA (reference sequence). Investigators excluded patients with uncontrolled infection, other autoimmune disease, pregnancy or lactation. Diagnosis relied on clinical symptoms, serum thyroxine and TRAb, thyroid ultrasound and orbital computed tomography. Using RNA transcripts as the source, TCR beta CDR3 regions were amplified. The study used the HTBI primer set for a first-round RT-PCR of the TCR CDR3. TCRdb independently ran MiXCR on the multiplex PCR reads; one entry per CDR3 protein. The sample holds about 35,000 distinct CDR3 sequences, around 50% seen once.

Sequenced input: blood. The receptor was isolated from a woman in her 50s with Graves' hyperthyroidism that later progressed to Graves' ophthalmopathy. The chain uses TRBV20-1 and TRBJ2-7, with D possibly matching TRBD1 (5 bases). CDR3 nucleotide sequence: TGCAGTGCTAGAGATCCGAGACAGAACTACGAGCAGTACTTC. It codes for CSARDPRQNYEQYF.